Each of the 26 T cell receptor beta chains below was sequenced from the same sample in a study of cytotoxic CD8 clonotypes in ibrutinib-treated CLL. Only in-frame clones appear in the TCRdb table, and some are missing; sequencing was by immunoSEQ multiplex PCR. The data hold tens of thousands of clones, with approximately 70% observed a single time. This specimen consisted of PBMCs, obtained after 12 months of ibrutinib treatment. These receptor sequences come from a human donor with chronic lymphocytic leukemia.

In nucleotides, the CDR3 is TGTGCCTGGAGTGTATCGGTCCACGAGCAGTACTTC. Amino acids: CAWSVSVHEQYF. V gene TRBV30 combines with J gene TRBJ2-7; no firm D call. From germline, CDR1 is GTSNPN and CDR2 SVGIG (reference sequence). This CDR3 region has 12 residues. Trimming shortened V by 0 bases and J by 5 bases, and 8 bases separated the two germline ends.

The J gene is TRBJ2-1, the V gene TRBV20-1; unclear D gene. CDR1 and CDR2 from the germline V gene are DFQATT and SNEGSKA (reference sequence). Between the trimmed V and J ends, which lost 4 bases and 5 bases, there was a span of 6 bases. This CDR3 contains 11 residues. CDR3 protein: CSAKQNNEQFF. The DNA for the CDR3 is TGCAGTGCTAAACAGAACAATGAGCAGTTCTTC.

The chain is built from TRBV15 and TRBJ2-7; 7 positions agree with TRBD1. Trimming took 3 bases from V and 5 from J; bases not matched to a gene: 13. This CDR3 has 16 amino acids. Germline CDR1 reads LNHNV; CDR2 reads YYDKDF (reference sequence). The CDR3 loop is CATSRRQGWGLNEQYF. CDR3 nucleotide sequence: TGTGCCACCAGCAGGCGACAGGGTTGGGGGTTGAACGAGCAGTACTTC.

This chain joins TRBV7-2 and TRBJ1-2; D is uncertain. CDR1 is SGHTA, CDR2 FQGNSA, per germline. Trimming pared 1 base from V and 4 bases from J, leaving 7 bases between. This CDR3 contains 13 residues. CDR3 DNA: TGTGCCAGCAGCTTAGACCCAGGCTATGGCTACACCTTC. Its protein product is CASSLDPGYGYTF. The whole variable domain, filled in from reference TRBV7-2 and TRBJ1-2, reads GAGVSQSPSNKVTEKGKDVELRCDPISGHTALYWYRQSLGQGLEFLIYFQGNSAPDKSGLPSDRFSAERTGGSVSTLTIQRTQQEDSAVYLCASSLDPGYGYTFGSGTRLTVV.

This clone turned up a few times. CDR3 in amino acids: CASSQAGQGSEAFF. The DNA of the CDR3 is TGCGCCAGCAGCCAGGCTGGACAGGGCTCTGAAGCTTTCTTT. The rearrangement uses TRBV4-3 and TRBJ1-1, with TRBD1 matching over 8 bases. The CDR3 contains 14 residues. V was clipped by 3 bases and J by 6 bases; unmatched bases: 6. The germline V gene encodes CDR1 LGHNA and CDR2 YSLEER.

This chain connects TRBV2 to TRBJ1-1; D gene ambiguous. CDR1 is SNHLY, CDR2 FYNNEI, per germline. Deletions cut 8 bases from V and 3 bases from J, with 7 bases between. The CDR3 has 11 amino acids. This CDR3 reads CASGKDTEAFF. CDR3 in DNA: TGTGCCAGCGGAAAGGACACTGAAGCTTTCTTT. The variable domain in full, with the rest retrieved from reference TRBV2 and TRBJ1-1, is EPEVTQTPSHQVTQMGQEVILRCVPISNHLYFYWYRQILGQKVEFLVSFYNNEISEKSEIFDDQFSVERPDGSNFTLKIRSTKLEDSAMYFCASGKDTEAFFGQGTRLTVV.

V is TRBV7-9 and J is TRBJ1-1; D may be TRBD1 (5 bases). The CDR3 runs to 16 residues. Germline V gene sequence: CDR1 SEHNR, CDR2 FQNEAQ (reference sequence). Trimming pared 1 base from V and 4 bases from J, leaving 16 bases between. CDR3 sequence: CASSLGGARVGTEAFF. CDR3 nucleotides: TGTGCCAGCAGCTTAGGAGGGGCCCGGGTGGGCACTGAAGCTTTCTTT.

The CDR3 region is CASSPTGPLEVDTQYF. Here the CDR3 DNA reads TGTGCCAGCAGTCCGACAGGGCCCCTTGAGGTTGATACGCAGTATTTT. The chain uses TRBV28 and TRBJ2-3; 7 bases line up with TRBD1. This CDR3 has 16 amino acids. J gave up 6 bases and V 5 bases, and 14 bases lay outside the gene matches. Germline CDR1 is MDHEN and CDR2 is SYDVKM.

The CDR3 is CASSFGQGSSYEQYF. CDR3 DNA sequence: TGTGCCAGCAGCTTTGGACAGGGGAGCTCCTACGAGCAGTACTTC. The V and J genes are TRBV9 and TRBJ2-7; 9 positions match TRBD1. Germline assignment: CDR1 SGDLS and CDR2 YYNGEE. The CDR3 totals 15 residues. V was clipped by 4 bases and J by 0 bases; unmatched bases: 5.

J is TRBJ1-6 and V is TRBV6-1; the D is unclear. The germline V and J ends were trimmed by 0 bases and 9 bases, with 18 bases remaining between them. There are 17 residues in the CDR3. CDR1 and CDR2 (germline): MNHNS, SASEGT. This CDR3 is CASSEARGPSYGSPLHF. CDR3 sequence (DNA): TGTGCCAGCAGTGAAGCGCGAGGGCCGTCGTATGGTTCACCCCTCCACTTT.

V is TRBV6-1 and J is TRBJ1-4, with D maybe TRBD1 (5 bases). Germline CDR1 MNHNS, CDR2 SASEGT. The CDR3 length is 16 residues. Trimming removed 6 bases from V and 2 bases from J, with 16 bases in between. The CDR3 loop reads CASRETMGLTNEKLFF. The CDR3 DNA sequence: TGTGCCAGCAGGGAAACTATGGGACTTACTAATGAAAAACTGTTTTTT.

The chain has TRBV7-2 and TRBJ2-2, with D unclear. The CDR3 covers 12 residues. Germline CDR1 reads SGHTA; CDR2 reads FQGNSA. V shed 3 bases and J shed 7 bases, with 6 bases lying between them. In DNA, the CDR3 is TGTGCCAGCAGCTTTGATGACGGGGAGCTGTTTTTT. This gives the protein CASSFDDGELFF.

This clone was recorded once. The sample carries other DNA sequences with the same CDR3. The chain recombines TRBV11-2 with TRBJ1-5; D call uncertain. This CDR3 comprises 15 residues. Trimming removed 1 base at V and 3 bases at J, with 10 bases between. Germline values: CDR1 SGHAT, CDR2 FQNNGV. CDR3 protein: CASSLGKRSNQPQHF. CDR3 in DNA: TGTGCCAGCAGCTTAGGCAAGAGGTCCAATCAGCCCCAGCATTTT.

The J gene is TRBJ2-5, the V gene TRBV16, with unresolved D. CDR3 size: 13 residues. Germline CDR1 and CDR2: KGHSY and FQNENV. The V end lost 0 bases, the J end lost 5 bases, and 7 bases lay between the germline ends. Here the CDR3 reads CASSQSWTETQYF. CDR3 sequence (DNA): TGTGCCAGCAGCCAATCGTGGACCGAGACCCAGTACTTC.

This clone was counted only a few times. This chain links TRBV4-3 with TRBJ1-5; D call uncertain. The CDR3 consists of 14 residues. V was pared by 1 base and J by 3 bases, with 7 bases between. Per the germline V gene, CDR1 is LGHNA and CDR2 is YSLEER. The CDR3 region has the DNA TGCGCCAGCAGCCAAGGGGAAGCCAATCAGCCCCAGCATTTT. This sequence encodes CASSQGEANQPQHF.

The rearrangement uses TRBV19 and TRBJ1-3, with D maybe TRBD1 (5 bases). Germline CDR1 and CDR2: LNHDA and SQIVND (reference sequence). CDR3 length: 17 residues. Trimming took 3 bases from V and 1 from J, leaving 16 bases between them. The CDR3 nucleotides read TGTGCCAGTAGTATCATGTTCCAGGGCCGGTCTGGAAACACCATATATTTT. Translated, it gives CASSIMFQGRSGNTIYF.

V gene TRBV6-6 combines with J gene TRBJ1-2; TRBD1 aligns across 10 bases. The CDR3 extends over 13 amino acids. Germline CDR1 is MNHNY and CDR2 is SVGAGI (reference sequence). V dropped 5 bases and J dropped 9; count of bases not matched to a gene: 6. The CDR3 DNA sequence: TGTGCCAGCAGTCCCACGACAGGGGGCAGCTACACCTTC. It yields the protein CASSPTTGGSYTF.

This clone was counted once. The chain combines TRBV20-1 with TRBJ1-4; D is ambiguous. The CDR3 totals 11 residues. V shed 1 base and J shed 8 bases, with 5 bases lying between them. Germline-derived CDR1 and CDR2 are DFQATT and SNEGSKA (reference sequence). In DNA form, the CDR3 reads TGCAGTGCTAGAGCGGGGGAAAAACTGTTTTTT. Amino acid sequence: CSARAGEKLFF.

The genes are TRBV7-3 and TRBJ1-2, with 9 bases identical to TRBD1. Germline lookup yields CDR1 SGHTA and CDR2 FQGTGA. The CDR3 covers 17 residues. After removal of 2 bases from V and 8 bases from J, the junction contained 15 bases not matched to a gene. This CDR3 reads CASSLYSSGTGTGGYTF. CDR3 coding DNA: TGTGCCAGCAGCTTATATAGTAGCGGGACAGGGACTGGCGGCTACACCTTC.

V is TRBV19 and J is TRBJ1-1; a weak D match, TRBD1 (5 bases). The CDR3 consists of 16 residues. The germline V gene encodes CDR1 LNHDA and CDR2 SQIVND (reference sequence). V was clipped by 3 bases and J by 8 bases, with 22 bases between them. CDR3 sequence reads: CASSMQWGSGLAEAFF. The CDR3 coding sequence is TGTGCCAGTAGTATGCAGTGGGGGTCGGGTCTTGCCGAAGCTTTCTTT.

CDR3: CASSPPARAYEQYF. CDR3 bases: TGTGCCAGCAGCCCCCCCGCCAGGGCCTACGAGCAGTACTTC. The chain combines TRBV5-6 with TRBJ2-7; TRBD1 is a possible D gene (5 bases). Germline CDR1 SGHDT, CDR2 YYEEEE. Trimming took off 4 bases at V and 2 bases at J, with 13 bases between the two ends. CDR3 size: 14 residues.

The rearrangement joins TRBV7-2 to TRBJ1-6; no firm D call. The germline V gene has CDR1 SGHTA and CDR2 FQGNSA. This CDR3 has 11 residues. Trimming pared 4 bases from V and 7 bases from J, leaving 2 bases between. The CDR3 bases are TGTGCCAGCAGCTCCAATTCACCCCTCCACTTT. Protein product: CASSSNSPLHF.

The chain couples TRBV19 to TRBJ1-1; 7 bases map to TRBD1. V lost 7 bases to trimming and J lost 4 bases; unmatched junction nucleotides: 9. Germline CDR1 is LNHDA and CDR2 is SQIVND (reference sequence). The CDR3 covers 14 residues. The CDR3 coding sequence is TGTGCCAGTAACCCTCAGTCAGGGGGCACTGAAGCTTTCTTT. It yields the protein CASNPQSGGTEAFF.

This chain links TRBV18 with TRBJ1-6; the D is unclear. The germline V and J ends were trimmed by 3 bases and 8 bases, with 11 bases remaining between them. The CDR3 covers 14 residues. In germline, CDR1 is KGHSH, CDR2 LQKENI. For the CDR3, the DNA is TGTGCCAGCTCACCCAAGAACGGGGATTCACCCCTCCACTTT. It is translated as CASSPKNGDSPLHF.

This clone was counted a few times. The CDR3 is CASSEGMGQPQHF. CDR3 bases: TGTGCCAGCAGCGAGGGGATGGGTCAGCCCCAGCATTTT. The chain recombines TRBV7-3 with TRBJ1-5; D is possibly TRBD1 (5 bases). Trimming shortened V by 5 bases and J by 6 bases, and 11 bases separated the two germline ends. Per the germline V gene, CDR1 is SGHTA and CDR2 is FQGTGA. There are 13 residues in the CDR3.

The chain combines TRBV5-5 with TRBJ2-7; weak D call: TRBD2 (5 bases). Germline CDR1 is SGHKS and CDR2 is YYEKEE (reference sequence). V was clipped by 2 bases and J by 2 bases, with 11 bases between them. The length of the CDR3 is 14 residues. CDR3 coding DNA: TGTGCCAGCAGCTTCATCCGGGGAACCTACGAGCAGTACTTC. Residues: CASSFIRGTYEQYF.